This T cell receptor (beta chain) originates from a study of blood T cells in healthy people across ages. Together with a sample-barcoded 5' primer, a J-beta primer mix was included in a second PCR lasting roughly 6 to 12 cycles. TCRdb ran MiXCR on the 5' RACE reads and lists one entry per CDR3 protein. Of fewer than 2,000,000 distinct CDR3 sequences listed, around 35% are singletons. This CDR3 comprises 17 residues. Trimming removed 1 base from V and 3 bases from J; junction bases left unmatched: 6. Germline V lookup: CDR1 SGHTA, CDR2 FQGTGA. This clonotype appeared many times. Sequencing input: blood. The chain employs TRBV7-3 and TRBJ2-3, with 11 bases lining up with TRBD2. This clonotype was sampled from a woman aged 25 to 39 in good health. The CDR3 nucleotides read TGTGCCAGCAGCTTAAATCCGGGACTAGCGGCTACAGATACGCAGTATTTT. This codes for CASSLNPGLAATDTQYF.